The 28 T cell receptor beta chains below all came from one sample that was sequenced in a study of beta chain features in type 1 diabetes. The sequenced template was cDNA made from the entire isolated RNA. Method: immunoSEQ multiplex PCR; TCRdb's copy keeps in-frame clones and lacks some. The data hold about 160,000 clones, with less than 9.5% observed a single time. The sequenced sample consisted of central memory CD4+ T cells from blood. Source of these receptors: a woman between 18 and 29 years old in good health.

This clone appeared a few times. The chain's CDR3 is CAWTPSGRTDTQYF. The CDR3 DNA reads TGTGCCTGGACCCCTAGCGGACGCACAGATACGCAGTATTTT. The V and J genes are TRBV30 and TRBJ2-3; 7 bases map to TRBD2. Germline values: CDR1 GTSNPN, CDR2 SVGIG (reference sequence). V gave up 4 bases and J gave up 1 base; unmatched junction bases: 5. The CDR3 spans 14 residues.

This chain uses TRBV9 with TRBJ2-1; tentatively, D is TRBD2 (5 bases). Germline V gene data show CDR1 as SGDLS and CDR2 as YYNGEE. Between the trimmed V and J ends, which lost 3 bases and 3 bases, there was a span of 10 bases. The CDR3 is 14 residues long. The CDR3 DNA follows: TGTGCCAGCAGCGCAGGACTCGACTACAATGAGCAGTTCTTC. Its translation is CASSAGLDYNEQFF.

On this clone: One end of the junction is discordant with germline, which a read error may explain. The chain carries TRBV5-1 and TRBJ2-1, with D unresolved. The germline V gene has CDR1 SGHRS and CDR2 YFSETQ. The CDR3 covers 11 residues. CDR3 sequence reads: CASSFDNPEIF. The DNA of the CDR3 is TGCGCCAGCAGCTTCGACAATCCAGAGATCTTC.

Ten or more counts support this clone. The CDR3 DNA follows: TGTGCCAGCAGCGTACTCTCGGTTTCTGGGGCCAACGTCCTGACTTTC. The encoded protein is CASSVLSVSGANVLTF. The rearrangement joins TRBV9 to TRBJ2-6; D not certain. The CDR3 loop spans 16 amino acids. Germline CDR1 reads SGDLS; CDR2 reads YYNGEE. The germline V and J ends were trimmed by 1 base and 1 base, with 9 bases remaining between them.

The chain has TRBV9 and TRBJ2-2; D not certain. CDR1 SGDLS and CDR2 YYNGEE come from the germline V gene. V lost 2 bases and J lost 1, with 9 bases in between. This CDR3 comprises 15 residues. In nucleotides, the CDR3 is TGTGCCAGCAGCGTGACCCCAGGGAACACCGGGGAGCTGTTTTTT. It translates to CASSVTPGNTGELFF.

This clone was recorded a few times. The V and J genes are TRBV7-9 and TRBJ2-5; 9 bases align to TRBD2. This CDR3 has 16 amino acids. The germline V gene encodes CDR1 SEHNR and CDR2 FQNEAQ (reference sequence). Trimming removed 1 base from V and 2 bases from J; junction bases left unmatched: 5. CDR3: CASSLDLAGSQETQYF. Here the CDR3 DNA reads TGTGCCAGCAGCTTAGATCTAGCGGGGTCACAAGAGACCCAGTACTTC.

The table lists this clone with many counts. V is TRBV6-6 and J is TRBJ2-7; D may be TRBD2 (7 bases). The CDR3 covers 13 residues. Germline assignment: CDR1 MNHNY and CDR2 SVGAGI (reference sequence). V lost 10 bases, J lost 1 base, and 14 bases lay in between. The CDR3: CATRGGASYEQYF. DNA for the CDR3: TGTGCCACCCGAGGGGGGGCATCCTACGAGCAGTACTTC.

The genes are TRBV2 and TRBJ1-1; 7 positions match TRBD1. J lost 11 bases, V lost 3 bases, and 6 bases had no gene match. Germline V lookup: CDR1 SNHLY, CDR2 FYNNEI. The length of the CDR3 is 12 residues. CDR3: CASSERQGEAFF. The CDR3 region has the DNA TGTGCCAGCAGTGAGAGACAGGGAGAGGCTTTCTTT. The variable domain in full, with the rest retrieved from reference TRBV2 and TRBJ1-1, is EPEVTQTPSHQVTQMGQEVILRCVPISNHLYFYWYRQILGQKVEFLVSFYNNEISEKSEIFDDQFSVERPDGSNFTLKIRSTKLEDSAMYFCASSERQGEAFFGQGTRLTVV.

This clone was counted a few times. This chain uses TRBV7-2 with TRBJ2-5; D is unresolved. This CDR3 is built from 13 residues. Trimming cost V 2 bases and J 2 bases, with 6 bases left between them. From germline, CDR1 is SGHTA and CDR2 FQGNSA. DNA for the CDR3: TGTGCCAGCAGCTTAACCTATCAAGAGACCCAGTACTTC. Translated, it gives CASSLTYQETQYF.

The rearrangement links TRBV5-1 to TRBJ2-1; possibly TRBD2 for D (6 bases). This CDR3 has 15 residues. Trimming shortened V by 4 bases and J by 1 base, and 12 bases separated the two germline ends. The germline V gene has CDR1 SGHRS and CDR2 YFSETQ. CDR3 nucleotides: TGCGCCAGCAGCCCCCAGGGAGGTTCCTACAATGAGCAGTTCTTC. This encodes CASSPQGGSYNEQFF.

The V call is TRBV27, the J call TRBJ2-5; TRBD1 might be the D (5 bases). The CDR3 runs 14 residues. V dropped 5 bases and J dropped 1 base, with 11 bases sitting between them. Per germline, CDR1 MNHEY and CDR2 SMNVEV (reference sequence). The CDR3 nucleotides are TGTGCCAGCAGTCCCCGGACACTCCAAGAGACCCAGTACTTC. Protein: CASSPRTLQETQYF.

In its sample, this clone was seen a few times. V and J are TRBV30 and TRBJ1-6, with D possibly TRBD1 on 5 matching bases. CDR3 size: 15 residues. The germline gives CDR1 GTSNPN, CDR2 SVGIG (reference sequence). V gave up 0 bases and J gave up 0 bases, with 6 bases separating them. The CDR3 region has the DNA TGTGCCTGGAGTGTCGGGGGCTCCTATAATTCACCCCTCCACTTT. It encodes CAWSVGGSYNSPLHF.

The rearrangement uses TRBV7-2 and TRBJ2-7; D gene unclear. The CDR3 totals 14 residues. V lost 1 base to trimming and J lost 3 bases, with 10 bases between them. The germline CDR1 and CDR2 sequences are SGHTA and FQGNSA. CDR3: CASSLGQINYEQYF. The DNA for the CDR3 is TGTGCCAGCAGCTTAGGGCAGATAAACTACGAGCAGTACTTC.

The chain combines TRBV5-1 with TRBJ2-3, with TRBD2 matching over 8 bases. Trimming removed 4 bases from V and 0 bases from J; junction bases left unmatched: 7. The germline gives CDR1 SGHRS, CDR2 YFSETQ. The CDR3 is 16 residues long. CDR3 protein: CASSPRTSPSTDTQYF. CDR3 DNA: TGCGCCAGCAGCCCGCGGACTAGCCCTAGCACAGATACGCAGTATTTT.

The CDR3 protein is CASSLDPTVNYGYTF. Here the CDR3 DNA reads TGTGCCAGCAGCTTGGACCCCACGGTCAACTATGGCTACACCTTC. The gene calls are TRBV5-5 and TRBJ1-2; D not resolved. Germline V gives CDR1 SGHKS, CDR2 YYEKEE (reference sequence). The V end was cut by 0 bases, the J end by 2 bases, with 11 bases between. CDR3 size: 15 residues.

CDR3 residues: CSVVQGARDTQYF. Here the CDR3 DNA reads TGCAGCGTTGTCCAGGGGGCTAGGGATACGCAGTATTTT. The rearrangement uses TRBV29-1 and TRBJ2-3; TRBD1 aligns across 8 bases. CDR3 length: 13 amino acids. The trim removed 4 bases at V and 6 bases at J, leaving 6 bases unmatched. CDR1 is SQVTM, CDR2 ANQGSEA, per germline.

This clone has at least ten counts. The chain employs TRBV29-1 and TRBJ1-2; TRBD1 matches at 10 bases. The CDR3 sequence is 12 residues long. V shed 7 bases and J 6 bases; nucleotides not matched to a gene: 5. Germline CDR1 and CDR2: SQVTM and ANQGSEA. This CDR3 is CSADRGQNGYTF. The CDR3 coding sequence is TGCAGCGCCGACAGGGGGCAGAATGGCTACACCTTC. Full variable domain (remainder filled in from reference TRBV29-1 and TRBJ1-2): SAVISQKPSRDICQRGTSLTIQCQVDSQVTMMFWYRQQPGQSLTLIATANQGSEATYESGFVIDKFPISRPNLTFSTLTVSNMSPEDSSIYLCSADRGQNGYTFGSGTRLTVV.

This clone was seen more than once but under ten times. The genes are TRBV6-1 and TRBJ2-1; possibly TRBD2 for D (5 bases). This CDR3 comprises 12 residues. Germline CDR1 reads MNHNS; CDR2 reads SASEGT. V was cut by 8 bases and J by 11 bases, with 16 bases left in between. CDR3 DNA: TGTGCCAGCCTGTCGGAGGAAGGCAAGCAGTTCTTC. Its translation: CASLSEEGKQFF.

The chain uses TRBV18 and TRBJ2-1; 12 bases are a match to TRBD2. With V trimmed by 5 bases and J by 7 bases, 9 bases remained unmatched. This CDR3 contains 16 residues. From germline, CDR1 is KGHSH and CDR2 LQKENI. The CDR3 sequence: CASSASTSGGPNEQFF. Written as DNA, the CDR3 is TGTGCCAGCTCAGCGTCGACTAGCGGGGGACCGAATGAGCAGTTCTTC.

This clone was detected a few times. The chain is built from TRBV7-9 and TRBJ2-5, with D possibly being TRBD2 (6 bases). The CDR3 length is 12 residues. Germline V gene data show CDR1 as SEHNR and CDR2 as FQNEAQ (reference sequence). V shed 4 bases and J shed 9 bases, with 12 bases lying between them. The CDR3 region has the DNA TGTGCCAGCAGCTGGGAGGTAGGGGCCCAGTACTTC. Amino acids: CASSWEVGAQYF.

This clone was counted between two and nine times. The V call is TRBV7-9, the J call TRBJ2-1; no reliable D call. V was trimmed by 4 bases and J by 7 bases, leaving 14 bases between them. Germline loops: CDR1 SEHNR, CDR2 FQNEAQ (reference sequence). CDR3 length: 14 residues. In DNA, the CDR3 is TGTGCCAGCAGCTCAGCGATAGTCCGGAATGAGCAGTTCTTC. This gives the protein CASSSAIVRNEQFF.

This clone has more than one count but fewer than ten. The J gene is TRBJ1-5, the V gene TRBV7-6; TRBD1 matches at 7 bases. The CDR3 is 17 amino acids. Per the germline V gene, CDR1 is SGHVS and CDR2 is FNYEAQ. Losses at the gene ends were 6 bases for V and 1 base for J; bases not matched to a gene: 12. The CDR3 protein is CASRAGRGQKSNQPQHF. In DNA, the CDR3 is TGTGCCAGCAGGGCCGGGAGGGGACAGAAGAGCAATCAGCCCCAGCATTTT.

The V gene is TRBV10-3, the J gene TRBJ2-5; TRBD1 matches at 7 bases. Per the germline V gene, CDR1 is ENHRY and CDR2 is SYGVKD. The CDR3 is 14 amino acids. J was trimmed by 4 bases and V by 2 bases; bases with no gene match: 4. The CDR3 reads CAISERGGIETQYF. The CDR3 DNA follows: TGTGCCATCAGTGAGCGAGGGGGCATAGAGACCCAGTACTTC.

The rearrangement joins TRBV11-3 to TRBJ1-1, with a weak D call TRBD1 (5 bases). V lost 6 bases and J lost 4, with 12 bases in between. The CDR3 totals 13 residues. Germline V gives CDR1 SGHNT, CDR2 YENEEA. The CDR3 loop reads CASSFTDSTEAFF. In nucleotides, the CDR3 is TGTGCCAGCAGTTTTACCGACAGCACTGAAGCTTTCTTT.

This clone was seen many times. The chain is built from TRBV19 and TRBJ2-3; D is ambiguous. CDR1 is LNHDA and CDR2 is SQIVND in the germline V gene (reference sequence). The ends were cut back, 8 bases at V and 4 bases at J, with 7 bases in the middle. This CDR3 region has 11 residues. CDR3: CASLSSDTQYF. CDR3 bases: TGTGCCAGTCTCTCGTCAGATACGCAGTATTTT.

The chain employs TRBV30 and TRBJ2-7; tentative D call: TRBD1 (6 bases). The CDR3 contains 12 residues. V was cut by 2 bases and J by 7 bases, with 12 bases left in between. CDR1 GTSNPN and CDR2 SVGIG come from the germline V gene (reference sequence). Here the CDR3 DNA reads TGTGCCTGGAGTTTATTAGACAGGGAGCAGTACTTC. As protein: CAWSLLDREQYF.

This clone turned up a few times. The chain couples TRBV19 to TRBJ1-4; no clear D. The CDR3 has 14 residues. CDR1 and CDR2 from the germline V gene are LNHDA and SQIVND (reference sequence). Trimming removed 3 bases at V and 5 bases at J, with 10 bases between. CDR3 in amino acids: CASSIRQANEKLFF. CDR3 DNA sequence: TGTGCCAGTAGTATTCGGCAGGCCAATGAAAAACTGTTTTTT.

The chain joins TRBV6-6 to TRBJ1-5; 11 bases agree with TRBD1. The CDR3 extends over 15 amino acids. V lost 5 bases and J lost 6; bases outside the gene matches: 6. From germline, CDR1 is MNHNY and CDR2 SVGAGI (reference sequence). Written as DNA, the CDR3 is TGTGCCAGCAGTCAGGACAGGGGGCCTAGTCAGCCCCAGCATTTT. Its translation: CASSQDRGPSQPQHF.